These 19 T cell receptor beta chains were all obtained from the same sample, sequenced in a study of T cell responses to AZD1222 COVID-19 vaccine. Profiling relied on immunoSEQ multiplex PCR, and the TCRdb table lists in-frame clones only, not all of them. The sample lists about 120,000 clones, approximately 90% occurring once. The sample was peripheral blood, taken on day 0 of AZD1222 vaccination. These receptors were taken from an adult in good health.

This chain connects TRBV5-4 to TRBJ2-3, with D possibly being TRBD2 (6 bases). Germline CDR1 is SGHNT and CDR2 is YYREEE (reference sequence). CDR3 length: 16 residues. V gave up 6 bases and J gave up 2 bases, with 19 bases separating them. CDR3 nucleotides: TGTGCCAGCACCCCGGATCGTAGCGGAAACACAGATACGCAGTATTTT. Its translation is CASTPDRSGNTDTQYF.

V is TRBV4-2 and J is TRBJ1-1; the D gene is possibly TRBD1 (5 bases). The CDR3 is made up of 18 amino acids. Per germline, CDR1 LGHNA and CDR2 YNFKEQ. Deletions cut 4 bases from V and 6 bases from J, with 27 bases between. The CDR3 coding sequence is TGTGCCAGCAGCCCAAAAGACCGGTGGAGGGGCCAGGAGGCTGAAGCTTTCTTT. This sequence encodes CASSPKDRWRGQEAEAFF.

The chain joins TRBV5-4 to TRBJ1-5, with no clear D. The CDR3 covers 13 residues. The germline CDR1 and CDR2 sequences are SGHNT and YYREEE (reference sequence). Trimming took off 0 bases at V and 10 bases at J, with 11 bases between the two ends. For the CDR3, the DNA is TGTGCCAGCAGCTTGGAGAGCCGTCCTCCCCAGCATTTT. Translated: CASSLESRPPQHF.

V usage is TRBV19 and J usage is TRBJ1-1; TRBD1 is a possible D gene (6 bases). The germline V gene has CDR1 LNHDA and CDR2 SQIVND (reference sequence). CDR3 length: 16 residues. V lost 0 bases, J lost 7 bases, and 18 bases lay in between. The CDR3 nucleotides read TGTGCCAGTAGTATAGATTGGGTACAGGGAAAGGGTGAAGCTTTCTTT. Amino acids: CASSIDWVQGKGEAFF.

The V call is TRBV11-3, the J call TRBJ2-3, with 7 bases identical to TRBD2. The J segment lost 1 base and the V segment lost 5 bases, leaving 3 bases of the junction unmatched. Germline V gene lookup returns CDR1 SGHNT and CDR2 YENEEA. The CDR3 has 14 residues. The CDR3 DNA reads TGTGCCAGCAGCCCAGGACTAGGCACAGATACGCAGTATTTT. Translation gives CASSPGLGTDTQYF.

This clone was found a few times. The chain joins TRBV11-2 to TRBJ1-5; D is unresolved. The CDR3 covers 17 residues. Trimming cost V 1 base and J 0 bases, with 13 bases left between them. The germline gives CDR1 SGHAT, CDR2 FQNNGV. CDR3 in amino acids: CASSLVTDLHSNQPQHF. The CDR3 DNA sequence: TGTGCCAGCAGCTTAGTTACGGATCTTCATAGCAATCAGCCCCAGCATTTT.

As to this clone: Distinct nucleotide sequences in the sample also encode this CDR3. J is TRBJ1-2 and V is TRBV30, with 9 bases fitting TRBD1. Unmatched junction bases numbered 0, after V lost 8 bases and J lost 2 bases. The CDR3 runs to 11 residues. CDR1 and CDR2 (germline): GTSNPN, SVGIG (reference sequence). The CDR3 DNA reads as TGTGCCGGACAGGGGAACTATGGCTACACCTTC. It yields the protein CAGQGNYGYTF.

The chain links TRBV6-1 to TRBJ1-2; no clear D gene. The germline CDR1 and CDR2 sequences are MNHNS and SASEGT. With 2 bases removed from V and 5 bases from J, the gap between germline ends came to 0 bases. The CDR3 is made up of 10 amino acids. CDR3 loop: CASSEYGYTF. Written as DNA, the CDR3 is TGTGCCAGCAGTGAATATGGCTACACCTTC.

CDR3 sequence: CASPRGRSHSGANVLTF. For the CDR3, the DNA is TGTGCCAGCCCTCGGGGCAGGTCCCACTCTGGGGCCAACGTCCTGACTTTC. V is TRBV2 and J is TRBJ2-6, with D perhaps assigned TRBD1 or TRBD2 (5 bases each). V lost 8 bases to trimming and J lost 0 bases, with 17 bases between them. This CDR3 has 17 residues. The germline V gene has CDR1 SNHLY and CDR2 FYNNEI.

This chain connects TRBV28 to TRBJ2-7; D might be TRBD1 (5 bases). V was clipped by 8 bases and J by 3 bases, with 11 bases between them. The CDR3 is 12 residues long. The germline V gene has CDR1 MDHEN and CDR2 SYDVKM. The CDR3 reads CASWTPSYEQYF. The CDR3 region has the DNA TGTGCCAGCTGGACACCTAGCTACGAGCAGTACTTC.

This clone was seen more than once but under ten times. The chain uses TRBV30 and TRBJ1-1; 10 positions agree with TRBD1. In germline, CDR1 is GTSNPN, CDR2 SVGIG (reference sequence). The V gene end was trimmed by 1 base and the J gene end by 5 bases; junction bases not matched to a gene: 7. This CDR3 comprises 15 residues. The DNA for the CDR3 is TGTGCCTGGAGTGCCCTGCGGACAGGGGGAACTGAAGCTTTCTTT. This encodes CAWSALRTGGTEAFF.

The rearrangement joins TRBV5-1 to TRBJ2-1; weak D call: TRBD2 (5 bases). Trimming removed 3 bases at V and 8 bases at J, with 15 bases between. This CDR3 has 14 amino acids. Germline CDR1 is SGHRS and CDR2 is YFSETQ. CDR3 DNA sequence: TGCGCCAGCAGCTATAGCGAGGGTTTCGATGAGCAGTTCTTC. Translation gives CASSYSEGFDEQFF.

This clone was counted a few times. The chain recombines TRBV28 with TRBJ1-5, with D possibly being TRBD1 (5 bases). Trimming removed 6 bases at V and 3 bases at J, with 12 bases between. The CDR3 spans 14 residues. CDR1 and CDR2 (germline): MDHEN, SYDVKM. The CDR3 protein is CASSLQANNQPQHF. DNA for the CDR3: TGTGCCAGCAGCCTACAGGCTAACAATCAGCCCCAGCATTTT. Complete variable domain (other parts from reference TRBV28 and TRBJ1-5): DVKVTQSSRYLVKRTGEKVFLECVQDMDHENMFWYRQDPGLGLRLIYFSYDVKMKEKGDIPEGYSVSREKKERFSLILESASTNQTSMYLCASSLQANNQPQHFGDGTRLSIL.

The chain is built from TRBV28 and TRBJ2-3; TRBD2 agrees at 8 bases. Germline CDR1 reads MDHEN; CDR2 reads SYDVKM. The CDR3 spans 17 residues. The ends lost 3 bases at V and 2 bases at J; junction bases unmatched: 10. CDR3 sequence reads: CASSFMRTSIFTDTQYF. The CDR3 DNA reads TGTGCCAGCAGTTTCATGAGGACTAGCATCTTCACAGATACGCAGTATTTT.

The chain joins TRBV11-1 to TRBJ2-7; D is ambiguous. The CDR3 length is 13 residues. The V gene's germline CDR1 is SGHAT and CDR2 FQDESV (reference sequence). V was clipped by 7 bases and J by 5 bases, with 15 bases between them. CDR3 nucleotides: TGTGCCAGCACATCGGGTGGCAGCGACGAGCAGTACTTC. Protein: CASTSGGSDEQYF.

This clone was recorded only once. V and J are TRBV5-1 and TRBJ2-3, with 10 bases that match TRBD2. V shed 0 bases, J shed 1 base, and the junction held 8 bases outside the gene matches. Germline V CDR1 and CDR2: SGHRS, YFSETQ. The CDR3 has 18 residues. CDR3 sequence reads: CASSLAVASGGRTDTQYF. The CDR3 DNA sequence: TGCGCCAGCAGCTTGGCCGTGGCTAGCGGGGGTCGCACAGATACGCAGTATTTT. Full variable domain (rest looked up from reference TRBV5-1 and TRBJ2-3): KAGVTQTPRYLIKTRGQQVTLSCSPISGHRSVSWYQQTPGQGLQFLFEYFSETQRNKGNFPGRFSGRQFSNSRSEMNVSTLELGDSALYLCASSLAVASGGRTDTQYFGPGTRLTVL.

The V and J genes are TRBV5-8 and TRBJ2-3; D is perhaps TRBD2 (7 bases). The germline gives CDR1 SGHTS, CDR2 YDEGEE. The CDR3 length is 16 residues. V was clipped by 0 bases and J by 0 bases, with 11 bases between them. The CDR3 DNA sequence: TGTGCCAGCAGCTTGGGTGCGGGGGCTAGCACAGATACGCAGTATTTT. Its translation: CASSLGAGASTDTQYF.

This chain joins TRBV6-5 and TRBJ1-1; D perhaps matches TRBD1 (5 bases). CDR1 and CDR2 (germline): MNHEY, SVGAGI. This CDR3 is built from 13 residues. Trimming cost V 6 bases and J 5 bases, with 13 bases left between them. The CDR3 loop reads CASSPRVLTEAFF. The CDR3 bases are TGTGCCAGCAGCCCCAGGGTACTGACTGAAGCTTTCTTT.

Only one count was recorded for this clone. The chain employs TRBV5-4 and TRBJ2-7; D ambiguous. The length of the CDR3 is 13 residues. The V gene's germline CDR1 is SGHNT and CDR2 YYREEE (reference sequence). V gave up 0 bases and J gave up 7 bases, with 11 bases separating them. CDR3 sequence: CASSLVGAREQYF. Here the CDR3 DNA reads TGTGCCAGCAGCTTGGTGGGCGCGCGAGAGCAGTACTTC.